This TCR beta chain was profiled in a study of radiotherapy plus CTLA-4 blockade in lung cancer (dated by TCRdb to the late 2010s). Turning to the overall study: Among enrolled patients, 15% to 20% had an objective response and 31% reached disease control. What the study reported, not specific to this receptor: After treatment with radiotherapy and ipilimumab, TCR clones that originated in tumors expanded in peripheral blood. Increased serum interferon-beta after radiation, together with early dynamic changes in blood T cell clones, were reported to be the strongest predictors of response.

In this study, focal radiation therapy paired with CTLA-4 blockade (ipilimumab) was tested in patients who had chemo-refractory metastatic non-small-cell lung cancer. The germline V and J ends show losses of 0 bases and 7 bases respectively, and no gene match explains 8 bases of the junction. From the cysteine through the phenylalanine, the CDR3 covers 17 amino acids. Left in the record is the CDR3 DNA by itself, 51 bases read in frame from the first base. The germline V gene (reference sequence) sets CDR1 to LNHDA and CDR2 to SQIVND. The library relied on the immunoSEQ multiplex PCR assay. Here the immuneACCESS table is served through TCRdb, limited to in-frame sequences with V and J called. Missing clones are a known gap in these copies; in checked studies unresolved V genes cover under half, and the rest lacks a known reason. Counted in this sample were 100,000 to 150,000 clones; just under 80% of them appeared once. About 5.2% of the sample goes to the ten largest clones.

This clone was counted once. The antigen it binds to is not known. Base qualities are not provided; no much larger clone lies one nucleotide away. The rearranged segments are TRBV19 and TRBJ2-1; TRBD2 matches 11 bases in the middle. Here the sequenced sample was peripheral blood, taken from a patient treated with radiotherapy plus ipilimumab. This clonotype was sampled from a human donor with non-small cell lung cancer who had a partial response to radiotherapy plus ipilimumab. The nucleotides read TGTGCCAGTAGTATAGATCAGCTAGCGGGAGGATATAATGAGCAGTTCTTC. It is translated as CASSIDQLAGGYNEQFF.